The clone carrying this T cell receptor beta chain was detected ten times or more. The antigen is unknown. Scientists made TCR beta libraries using quantitative 5'-RACE with molecular barcodes. Each CDR3 protein is one row after TCRdb ran MiXCR on the 5' RACE reads. The table records around 330,000 distinct CDR3 sequences, about 9.9% of them present only once. Germline values: CDR1 SGHNT, CDR2 YENEEA. The CDR3 consists of 17 residues. Between the trimmed V and J ends, which lost 3 bases and 0 bases, there was a span of 15 bases. The source of the sample is a study of CD8 T cells in ankylosing spondylitis. Study-level findings and limits: Disease-linked clones reportedly showed significant enrichment in matched ankylosing spondylitis synovial fluid.

This receptor was obtained from a female donor with ankylosing spondylitis or in good health (not recorded which). The sample was blood, either unsorted or a sorted T cell fraction (not recorded which). V is TRBV11-3 and J is TRBJ2-1; no clear D. CDR3 amino acids: CASSFASPASSYNEQFF. The CDR3 DNA is TGTGCCAGCAGCTTCGCCTCCCCAGCCAGCTCCTACAATGAGCAGTTCTTC. Filled out from reference TRBV11-3 and TRBJ2-1, the complete variable domain reads EAGVVQSPRYKIIEKKQPVAFWCNPISGHNTLYWYLQNLGQGPELLIRYENEEAVDDSQLPKDRFSAERLKGVDSTLKIQPAELGDSAVYLCASSFASPASSYNEQFFGPGTRLTVL.